This T cell receptor beta chain was found in a study of control samples from healthy donors and cancer patients. Trimming shortened V by 6 bases and J by 0 bases, and 9 bases separated the two germline ends. The germline V gene has CDR1 GTSNPN and CDR2 SVGIG (reference sequence). This CDR3 region has 13 residues. TCRdb keeps only in-frame clones here, not all; method: immunoSEQ multiplex PCR. Among approximately 220,000 clones, over 90% were seen once, and the ten largest hold around 1.5%. This clonotype was sampled from a man aged 45 to 65 in good health. The J gene is TRBJ1-3, the V gene TRBV30; TRBD1 might be the D (6 bases). Source material: blood. CDR3: CACTGYSGNTIYF. CDR3 nucleotides: TGTGCCTGTACAGGGTACTCTGGAAACACCATATATTTT. Full variable domain (missing parts from reference TRBV30 and TRBJ1-3): SQTIHQWPATLVQPVGSPLSLECTVEGTSNPNLYWYRQAAGRGLQLLFYSVGIGQISSEVPQNLSASRPQDRQFILSSKKLLLSDSGFYLCACTGYSGNTIYFGEGSWLTVV.